This TCR beta chain was identified during a study of T-cell reconstitution after alpha-beta-depleted transplantation in children. Researchers prepared the TCRbeta library using unique molecular identifiers, the study reports. TCRdb recomputed calls from the PCR reads with MiXCR, one row per CDR3 protein. Of nearly 400,000 distinct CDR3 sequences in the sample, roughly 20% were seen once. The source is a human donor who donated a stem cell graft to a child with acute myeloid leukemia. The sequences come from PBMCs from the stem cell graft donor, collected from the stem cell graft.

DNA of the CDR3: TGCGCCAGCAGCCAAGCCGGGACTAGCTTTATCTACGAGCAGTACTTC. Translation: CASSQAGTSFIYEQYF. The rearrangement joins TRBV5-1 to TRBJ2-7; 9 bases map to TRBD2. This CDR3 contains 16 residues. Germline V gene sequence: CDR1 SGHRS, CDR2 YFSETQ. The V and J ends lost 4 bases and 3 bases, in that order; junction bases with no gene match: 11.